Below are 26 T cell receptor beta chains sequenced from a single sample in a study of identical twins. TCRdb reprocessed the 5' RACE reads via MiXCR and lists one record per CDR3 protein. This sample has roughly 720,000 distinct CDR3 sequences, with over 15% found just once. These records were also assigned to another study, of T cells expressing NK-cell markers.

The sample taken for sequencing was PBMCs. Every receptor here comes from a woman aged 18-29 years in good health.

There are a few counts of this clonotype. The chain carries TRBV7-2 and TRBJ2-1, with 13 bases identical to TRBD2. CDR3 size: 15 residues. V shed 4 bases and J 8 bases; nucleotides not matched to a gene: 5. The V gene's germline CDR1 is SGHTA and CDR2 FQGNSA. The CDR3 bases are TGTGCCAGCAGCTCCCGGACTAGCGGGAGCTATGAGCAGTTCTTC. It codes for CASSSRTSGSYEQFF.

This sequence joins TRBV10-3 and TRBJ2-7, with 8 bases aligning to TRBD2. The CDR3 is made up of 13 amino acids. V trimming: 6 bases; J trimming: 6 bases; junction bases outside the gene matches: 7. Germline V CDR1 and CDR2: ENHRY, SYGVKD. Written as DNA, the CDR3 is TGTGCCATCAGCCGGGAGGGCCGTTTCGAGCAGTACTTC. It encodes CAISREGRFEQYF.

The chain uses TRBV9 and TRBJ2-7; weak D call: TRBD2 (5 bases). The CDR3 consists of 11 residues. Germline V lookup: CDR1 SGDLS, CDR2 YYNGEE. With 7 bases removed from V and 5 bases from J, the gap between germline ends came to 10 bases. CDR3 sequence reads: CASGRAHEQYF. The DNA for the CDR3 is TGTGCCAGCGGGCGGGCCCACGAGCAGTACTTC.

This clonotype has only a few counts. V usage is TRBV6-2 or TRBV6-3 and J usage is TRBJ2-5, with TRBD2 identical over 7 bases. Germline loops: CDR1 MNHEY, CDR2 SVGEGT. This CDR3 has 14 amino acids. With 8 bases clipped from V and 1 base from J, the junction kept 7 bases outside the gene matches. The DNA for the CDR3 is TGTGCCAGCGGACCTAAGCGGGGCCAAGAGACCCAGTACTTC. Translation: CASGPKRGQETQYF.

The chain has TRBV14 and TRBJ2-1; no definite D call. The length of the CDR3 is 11 residues. CDR1 SGHDN and CDR2 FVKESK come from the germline V gene. V was cut by 1 base and J by 13 bases, with 8 bases left in between. CDR3 protein: CASSQGSGQFF. The CDR3 bases are TGTGCCAGCAGCCAAGGCTCTGGTCAGTTCTTC.

V is TRBV20-1 and J is TRBJ2-3; tentatively, D is TRBD1 or TRBD2 (5 bases each). Germline CDR1 DFQATT, CDR2 SNEGSKA (reference sequence). This CDR3 is built from 12 residues. The V and J ends lost 3 bases and 3 bases respectively, with 7 bases between them. CDR3 in DNA: TGCAGTGCTAGCGGGGCAACAGATACGCAGTATTTT. Its protein product is CSASGATDTQYF.

This clonotype has a handful of counts. This sequence joins TRBV6-5 and TRBJ2-6; 9 bases are shared with TRBD2. CDR3 size: 17 residues. Germline CDR1 MNHEY, CDR2 SVGAGI. After removal of 2 bases from V and 2 bases from J, the junction contained 4 bases not matched to a gene. The CDR3 sequence: CASSYPREGPGANVLTF. CDR3 DNA sequence: TGTGCCAGCAGTTACCCGCGGGAGGGGCCTGGGGCCAACGTCCTGACTTTC.

The chain employs TRBV29-1 and TRBJ2-2, with a tentative D call TRBD1 (6 bases). Germline V gene sequence: CDR1 SQVTM, CDR2 ANQGSEA. V lost 4 bases and J 3 bases, leaving 9 bases between the germline ends. The CDR3 has 13 residues. CDR3 sequence: CSVGRGDTGELFF. In DNA, the CDR3 is TGCAGCGTTGGCAGGGGAGACACCGGGGAGCTGTTTTTT.

This clonotype has a handful of counts. The chain has TRBV5-1 and TRBJ1-1; 9 positions agree with TRBD1. Germline CDR1 and CDR2: SGHRS and YFSETQ. This CDR3 has 17 residues. The trim removed 4 bases at V and 3 bases at J, leaving 13 bases unmatched. For the CDR3, the DNA is TGCGCCAGCAGCCTCCCCACGGACAGGGGCAAGGACACTGAAGCTTTCTTT. Translation gives CASSLPTDRGKDTEAFF.

The rearrangement joins TRBV4-3 to TRBJ2-5, with TRBD2 matching over 7 bases. V was pared by 3 bases and J by 7 bases, with 14 bases of the junction left unmatched. Germline V CDR1 and CDR2: LGHNA, YSLEER. The CDR3 runs 16 residues. Written as DNA, the CDR3 is TGCGCCAGCAGCCAGGTGCTTGAACTAGGGGAGGGGACCCAGTACTTC. Its protein product is CASSQVLELGEGTQYF.

This clonotype was counted between two and nine times. The chain recombines TRBV20-1 with TRBJ2-3, with 10 bases matching TRBD2. CDR3 length: 16 residues. V dropped 4 bases and J dropped 2; count of bases not matched to a gene: 9. The germline V gene has CDR1 DFQATT and CDR2 SNEGSKA (reference sequence). The CDR3 spells CSANGPSGSVTDTQYF. The CDR3 nucleotides read TGCAGTGCTAACGGGCCTAGCGGGAGCGTCACAGATACGCAGTATTTT.

The chain has TRBV9 and TRBJ2-1; 9 bases match TRBD2. The CDR3 covers 16 residues. The V gene's germline CDR1 is SGDLS and CDR2 YYNGEE. V dropped 0 bases and J dropped 5; count of bases not matched to a gene: 6. CDR3 in amino acids: CASSVVLAGGHNEQFF. In DNA form, the CDR3 reads TGTGCCAGCAGCGTAGTTTTGGCGGGGGGGCACAATGAGCAGTTCTTC. The entire variable domain, with the rest obtained from reference TRBV9 and TRBJ2-1, is as follows: DSGVTQTPKHLITATGQRVTLRCSPRSGDLSVYWYQQSLDQGLQFLIQYYNGEERAKGNILERFSAQQFPDLHSELNLSSLELGDSALYFCASSVVLAGGHNEQFFGPGTRLTVL.

This clonotype was found a few times. The V and J genes are TRBV5-6 and TRBJ2-1; the D gene is possibly TRBD1 (5 bases). CDR3 length: 13 residues. Looked up from germline, CDR1 is SGHDT and CDR2 is YYEEEE. V lost 0 bases to trimming and J lost 8 bases, with 9 bases between them. The chain's CDR3 is CASSLGQSDEQFF. The CDR3 region has the DNA TGTGCCAGCAGCTTGGGACAGAGCGATGAGCAGTTCTTC.

The J gene is TRBJ2-1, the V gene TRBV20-1; TRBD1 agrees at 9 bases. Per the germline V gene, CDR1 is DFQATT and CDR2 is SNEGSKA (reference sequence). Trimming at V came to 3 bases and at J to 0 bases, leaving 18 bases not matched to a gene. This CDR3 spans 20 amino acids. The CDR3 sequence: CSARGPRQGGTSYSYNEQFF. DNA for the CDR3: TGCAGTGCTAGGGGCCCTCGACAGGGGGGGACCTCCTACTCCTACAATGAGCAGTTCTTC.

This clonotype came up a few times. The rearrangement joins TRBV28 to TRBJ2-3; the match to TRBD1 covers 9 bases. J was trimmed by 6 bases and V by 5 bases; bases with no gene match: 9. The CDR3 spans 15 residues. Per the germline V gene, CDR1 is MDHEN and CDR2 is SYDVKM. CDR3 sequence: CASSPGQGFLDTQYF. The CDR3 DNA follows: TGTGCCAGCAGTCCCGGACAGGGGTTCTTGGATACGCAGTATTTT.

This clonotype was seen a few times. The V and J genes are TRBV4-3 and TRBJ2-1; D call uncertain. Germline values: CDR1 LGHNA, CDR2 YSLEER. With 1 base removed from V and 5 bases from J, the gap between germline ends came to 9 bases. This CDR3 has 14 residues. The CDR3: CASSQAWQDNEQFF. CDR3 bases: TGCGCCAGCAGCCAAGCTTGGCAGGACAATGAGCAGTTCTTC.

This chain joins TRBV6-5 and TRBJ2-7; maybe TRBD2 (5 bases). The V end was cut by 0 bases, the J end by 6 bases, with 15 bases between. CDR3 length equals 15 residues. Germline V lookup: CDR1 MNHEY, CDR2 SVGAGI. The CDR3: CASSYSRAGMGEQYF. For the CDR3, the DNA is TGTGCCAGCAGTTACTCGAGGGCGGGTATGGGCGAGCAGTACTTC.

This clonotype appeared a single time. The chain employs TRBV20-1 and TRBJ2-7; D remains unclear. The CDR3 spans 14 residues. Trimming removed 6 bases at V and 3 bases at J, with 18 bases between. In germline, CDR1 is DFQATT, CDR2 SNEGSKA (reference sequence). The CDR3 is CSAPDPRSSYEQYF. The CDR3 coding sequence is TGCAGTGCACCAGACCCTCGGTCAAGCTACGAGCAGTACTTC.

This chain connects TRBV12-3 or TRBV12-4 to TRBJ1-1; TRBD1 agrees at 7 bases. With 3 bases clipped from V and 8 bases from J, the junction kept 6 bases outside the gene matches. This CDR3 has 13 residues. The CDR3 DNA reads TGTGCCAGCAGTTTCACGGGACAGAAGGAAGCTTTCTTT. Protein product: CASSFTGQKEAFF.

J is TRBJ2-1 and V is TRBV20-1, with TRBD1 as a possible D gene (6 bases). From germline, CDR1 is DFQATT and CDR2 SNEGSKA (reference sequence). Trimming removed 0 bases at V and 4 bases at J, with 10 bases between. The CDR3 loop spans 14 amino acids. CDR3 residues: CSAREVGQYNEQFF. CDR3 bases: TGCAGTGCTAGAGAAGTTGGACAGTACAATGAGCAGTTCTTC.

This clonotype was observed many times. The chain links TRBV29-1 to TRBJ2-5; 8 positions agree with TRBD2. The V gene end was trimmed by 5 bases and the J gene end by 2 bases; junction bases not matched to a gene: 4. This CDR3 contains 13 residues. CDR1 and CDR2 from the germline V gene are SQVTM and ANQGSEA. The CDR3 reads CSVPAGAQETQYF. CDR3 nucleotides: TGCAGCGTTCCAGCGGGGGCTCAAGAGACCCAGTACTTC.

This clonotype was counted only a few times. V gene TRBV7-8 combines with J gene TRBJ2-7; 7 nucleotides match TRBD2. Germline CDR1 SGHVS, CDR2 FQNEAQ. This CDR3 is 14 amino acids long. V dropped 4 bases and J dropped 2; count of bases not matched to a gene: 5. The CDR3 loop reads CASSSTGTTYEQYF. The CDR3 DNA reads TGTGCCAGCAGCTCGACCGGGACTACCTACGAGCAGTACTTC.

This clonotype has only one observation. V is TRBV12-3 or TRBV12-4 and J is TRBJ1-1; the D gene is possibly TRBD1 (6 bases). This CDR3 comprises 15 residues. Trimming left V 7 bases short and J 1 base short, with 16 bases between. The CDR3 coding sequence is TGTGCCAGCACTTTGGGGGGCGCTGGGAACACTGAAGCTTTCTTT. This gives the protein CASTLGGAGNTEAFF.

This chain links TRBV18 with TRBJ2-7; weak D call: TRBD1 (6 bases). Trimming took 8 bases from V and 7 from J, leaving 21 bases between them. The germline V gene has CDR1 KGHSH and CDR2 LQKENI. The CDR3 is made up of 14 amino acids. DNA of the CDR3: TGTGCCAGCCCCCCGCCCACAGGGTCAGAGGAGCAGTACTTC. It translates to CASPPPTGSEEQYF.

The chain has TRBV10-3 and TRBJ1-2, with 10 bases aligning to TRBD1. V was clipped by 4 bases and J by 7 bases; unmatched bases: 3. Germline V lookup: CDR1 ENHRY, CDR2 SYGVKD. There are 13 residues in the CDR3. Here the CDR3 reads CAISATGGIGYTF. The CDR3 coding sequence is TGTGCCATCAGTGCGACAGGGGGCATTGGCTACACCTTC.

The chain links TRBV5-1 to TRBJ2-6, with D possibly being TRBD1 or TRBD2 (5 bases each). This CDR3 is built from 15 residues. V lost 2 bases and J 2 bases, leaving 8 bases between the germline ends. The germline gives CDR1 SGHRS, CDR2 YFSETQ. This chain's CDR3 is CASSFEGPGANVLTF. The CDR3 DNA reads TGCGCCAGCAGCTTTGAGGGGCCTGGGGCCAACGTCCTGACTTTC.